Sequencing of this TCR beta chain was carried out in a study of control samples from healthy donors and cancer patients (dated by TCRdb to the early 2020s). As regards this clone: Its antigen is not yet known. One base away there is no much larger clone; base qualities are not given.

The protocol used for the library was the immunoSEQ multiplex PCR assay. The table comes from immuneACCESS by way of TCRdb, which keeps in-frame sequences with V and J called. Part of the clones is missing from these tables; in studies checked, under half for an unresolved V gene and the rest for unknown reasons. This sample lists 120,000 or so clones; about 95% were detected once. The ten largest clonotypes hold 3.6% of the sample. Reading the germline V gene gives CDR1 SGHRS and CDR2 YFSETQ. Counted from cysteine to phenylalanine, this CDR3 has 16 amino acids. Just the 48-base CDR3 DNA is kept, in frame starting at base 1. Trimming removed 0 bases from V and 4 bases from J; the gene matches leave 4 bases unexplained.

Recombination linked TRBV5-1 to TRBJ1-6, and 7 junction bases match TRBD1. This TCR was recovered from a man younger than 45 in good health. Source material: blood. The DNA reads TGCGCCAGCAGCTTGGGATTGGGACAGTATAATTCACCCCTCCACTTT. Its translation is CASSLGLGQYNSPLHF.